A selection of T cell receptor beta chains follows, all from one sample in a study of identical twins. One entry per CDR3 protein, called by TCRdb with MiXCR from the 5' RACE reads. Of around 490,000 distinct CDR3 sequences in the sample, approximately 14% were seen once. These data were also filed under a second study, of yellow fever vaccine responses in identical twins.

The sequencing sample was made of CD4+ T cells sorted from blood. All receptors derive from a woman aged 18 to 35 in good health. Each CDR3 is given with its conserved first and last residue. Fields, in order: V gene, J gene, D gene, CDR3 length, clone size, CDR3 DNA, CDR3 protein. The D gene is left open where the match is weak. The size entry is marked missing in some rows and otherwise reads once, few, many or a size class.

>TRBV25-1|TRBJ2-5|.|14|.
TGTGCCAGCGCCCTGGCAGGGAACGTTGAGACCCAGTACTTC
CASALAGNVETQYF
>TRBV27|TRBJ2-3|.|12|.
TGTGCCAGCAGTTTCATGGGGGATACGCAGTATTTT
CASSFMGDTQYF
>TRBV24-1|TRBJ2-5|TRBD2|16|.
TGTGCCACCAGTGACCCGGGACTAGCGGGATCCGAGACCCAGTACTTC
CATSDPGLAGSETQYF
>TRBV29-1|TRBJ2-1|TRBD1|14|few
TGCAGCGCAGCAAGGACAGGGCGGGACAATGAGCAGTTCTTC
CSAARTGRDNEQFF
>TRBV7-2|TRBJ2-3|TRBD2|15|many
TGTGCCAGCAGCTCTAGCGGGAGAGTGTCAGATACGCAGTATTTT
CASSSSGRVSDTQYF
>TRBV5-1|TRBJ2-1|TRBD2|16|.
TGCGCCAGCAGCTTGGAACCAGCGGGAGGCCCCTATGAGCAGTTCTTC
CASSLEPAGGPYEQFF
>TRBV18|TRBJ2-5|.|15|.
TGTGCCAGCTCCCTCAGCAGGAACATCCAAGAGACCCAGTACTTC
CASSLSRNIQETQYF
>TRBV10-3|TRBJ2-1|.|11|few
TGTGCTTCCCAAGTTAACAATGAGCAGTTCTTC
CASQVNNEQFF
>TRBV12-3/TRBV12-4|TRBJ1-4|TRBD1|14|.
TGTGCCAGCAGTTTCGGCAGGGGGCTTGAAAAACTGTTTTTT
CASSFGRGLEKLFF
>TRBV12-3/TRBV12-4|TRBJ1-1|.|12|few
TGTGCCAGCAGTTTCGGTGGGTTTGAAGCTTTCTTT
CASSFGGFEAFF
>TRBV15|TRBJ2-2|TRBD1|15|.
TGTGCCACCAGCAGGAAGACAGGGATGACCGGGGAGCTGTTTTTT
CATSRKTGMTGELFF
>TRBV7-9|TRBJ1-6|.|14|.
TGTGCCAGCAGCAACCCGGGGGGGAATTCACCCCTCCACTTT
CASSNPGGNSPLHF
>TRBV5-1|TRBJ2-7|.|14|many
TGCGCCAGCAGTTTGGGGTCGGGAACCTACGAGCAGTACTTC
CASSLGSGTYEQYF
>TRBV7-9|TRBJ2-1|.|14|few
TGTGCCAGCAGCTCCCAAACCAATTTGGGTGAGCAGTTCTTC
CASSSQTNLGEQFF
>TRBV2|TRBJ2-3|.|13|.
TGTGCCAGCAGACGAACGTTCACAGATACGCAGTATTTT
CASRRTFTDTQYF
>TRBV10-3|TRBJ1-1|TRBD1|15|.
TGTGCCATCCAGGGACAGGGGCACATGAACACTGAAGCTTTCTTT
CAIQGQGHMNTEAFF
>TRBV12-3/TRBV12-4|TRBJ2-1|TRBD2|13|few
TGTGCCACCCAGTGGGGGGGAGACAATGAGCAGTTCTTC
CATQWGGDNEQFF
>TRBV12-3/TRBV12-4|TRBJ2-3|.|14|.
TGTGCCAGCAGTTTGTGGGGGGCCGGAGATACGCAGTATTTT
CASSLWGAGDTQYF
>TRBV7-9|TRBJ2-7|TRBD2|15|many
TGTGCCAGCAGCTTAGGGGGACTAGCAGCCTACGAGCAGTACTTC
CASSLGGLAAYEQYF
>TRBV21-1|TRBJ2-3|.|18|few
TGTGCCAGCAGCAAAGAAGGTAGCGGAGGTCCCAGCACAGATACGCAGTATTTT
CASSKEGSGGPSTDTQYF
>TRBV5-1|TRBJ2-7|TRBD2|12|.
TGCGCCAGCAGCACCGGGGGGTACGAGCAGTACTTC
CASSTGGYEQYF
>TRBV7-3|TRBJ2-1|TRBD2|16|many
TGTGCCAGCAGTCGTAGCGGGGCGAGCTCCTACAATGAGCAGTTCTTC
CASSRSGASSYNEQFF
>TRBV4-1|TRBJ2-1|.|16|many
TGCGCCAGCAGCCCCCTGGGTCGGCAGACCTACAATGAGCAGTTCTTC
CASSPLGRQTYNEQFF
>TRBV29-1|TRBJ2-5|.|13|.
TGCAGCGTTGAAGCCGGTGGGGCGGAGACCCAGTACTTC
CSVEAGGAETQYF
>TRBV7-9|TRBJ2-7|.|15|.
TGTGCCAGCAGCTCGCGATCGACAGCCTCCTACGAGCAGTACTTC
CASSSRSTASYEQYF
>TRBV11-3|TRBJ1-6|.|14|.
TGTGCCAGCAGCTTGGTCACAAATAATTCACCCCTCCACTTT
CASSLVTNNSPLHF
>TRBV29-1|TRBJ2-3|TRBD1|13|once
TGCAGCGTTGAACCCACAGGGGCAGATACGCAGTATTTT
CSVEPTGADTQYF
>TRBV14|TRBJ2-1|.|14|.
TGTGCCAGCAGCCCCCTCGGGGGCCCGGAGGAGCAGTTCTTC
CASSPLGGPEEQFF
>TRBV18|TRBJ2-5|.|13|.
TGTGCCAGCTCACCACAGGGAAAAGAGACCCAGTACTTC
CASSPQGKETQYF
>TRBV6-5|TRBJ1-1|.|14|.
TGTGCCAGCAGTTCCCTGGGAAGGAACACTGAAGCTTTCTTT
CASSSLGRNTEAFF
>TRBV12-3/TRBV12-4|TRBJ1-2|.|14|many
TGTGCCAGCAGTACCACGGACAGTGTCTATGGCTACACCTTC
CASSTTDSVYGYTF
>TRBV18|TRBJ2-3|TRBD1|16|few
TGTGCCAGCTCACCAGGGAAAGGGACAGGGGCAGATACGCAGTATTTT
CASSPGKGTGADTQYF
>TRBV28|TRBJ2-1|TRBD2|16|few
TGTGCCAGCAGTTTATATAGCGGGAGACGCGACAATGAGCAGTTCTTC
CASSLYSGRRDNEQFF
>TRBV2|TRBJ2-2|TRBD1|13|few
TGTGCCACCCAACAGGGGATCACCGGGGAGCTGTTTTTT
CATQQGITGELFF
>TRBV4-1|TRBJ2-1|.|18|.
TGCGCCAGCAGCCAACCTCCTCGGACCGACTCCACCTACAATGAGCAGTTCTTC
CASSQPPRTDSTYNEQFF
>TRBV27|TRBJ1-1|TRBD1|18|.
TGTGCCAGCAGTTTAAGAGGAGGGACAGGGGGGGGACACACTGAAGCTTTCTTT
CASSLRGGTGGGHTEAFF
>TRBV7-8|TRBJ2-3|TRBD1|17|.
TGTGCCAGCAGCTTATCAGGACAGGGGGCAGGCACAGATACGCAGTATTTT
CASSLSGQGAGTDTQYF
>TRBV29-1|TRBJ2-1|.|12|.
TGCAGCGCCGGCCTAGCGAGCAATGAGCAGTTCTTC
CSAGLASNEQFF
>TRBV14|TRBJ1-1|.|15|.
TGTGCCAGCAGCCAAGATGCAGGGGTGAACACTGAAGCTTTCTTT
CASSQDAGVNTEAFF
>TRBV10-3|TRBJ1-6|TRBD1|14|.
TGTGCCATCACCCGGGACAGGGGAAATTCACCCCTCCACTTT
CAITRDRGNSPLHF
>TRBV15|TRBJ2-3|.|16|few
TGTGCCACCAGCAGTTATGAACTTCGGGACCGAGATACGCAGTATTTT
CATSSYELRDRDTQYF
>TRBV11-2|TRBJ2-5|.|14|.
TGTGCCAGCAGCTTAGCGGGGTTCACGGAGACCCAGTACTTC
CASSLAGFTETQYF
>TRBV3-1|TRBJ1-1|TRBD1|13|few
TGTGCCAGCGTACGACAGGGGATGGGAGAAGCTTTCTTT
CASVRQGMGEAFF
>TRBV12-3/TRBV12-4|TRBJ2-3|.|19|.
TGTGCCAGCAGTTTAGGAAGTTACCTTTTGGGATCTAGCACAGATACGCAGTATTTT
CASSLGSYLLGSSTDTQYF
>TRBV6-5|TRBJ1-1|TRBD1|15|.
TGTGCCAGCAGTTATAAGGGACAGGGTGGGACTGAAGCTTTCTTT
CASSYKGQGGTEAFF
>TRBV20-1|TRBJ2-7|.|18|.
TGCAGTGCTAGACCCCACCCCTCGTCCTCTCCCCAGGTCTACGAGCAGTACTTC
CSARPHPSSSPQVYEQYF
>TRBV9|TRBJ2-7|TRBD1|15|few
TGTGCCAGCAGCGTCGAAGACAGGGCAACCTACGAGCAGTACTTC
CASSVEDRATYEQYF
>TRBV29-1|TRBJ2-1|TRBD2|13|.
TGCAGCGTTGGGGCGGGAGGCCACAATGAGCAGTTCTTC
CSVGAGGHNEQFF
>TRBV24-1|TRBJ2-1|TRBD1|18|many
TGTGCCACCCAACCCGGGACAGGGGAATTTGGGACCTACAATGAGCAGTTCTTC
CATQPGTGEFGTYNEQFF
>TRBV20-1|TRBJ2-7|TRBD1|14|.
TGCAGTGCTACCCGTGGGGACAGGGGCTACGAGCAGTACTTC
CSATRGDRGYEQYF
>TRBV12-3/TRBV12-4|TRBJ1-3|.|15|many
TGTGCCAGCAGTTTAGCGGTGCACTCTGGAAACACCATATATTTT
CASSLAVHSGNTIYF
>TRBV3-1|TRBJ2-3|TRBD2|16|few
TGTGCCAGCAGCCAAGATTCACTAGCGGGAAAATATACGCAGTATTTT
CASSQDSLAGKYTQYF
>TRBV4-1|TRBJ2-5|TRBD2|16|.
TGCGCCAGCAGCCAAGGCAGGACTAGCGGGAAGGAGACCCAGTACTTC
CASSQGRTSGKETQYF
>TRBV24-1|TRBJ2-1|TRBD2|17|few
TGTGCCACCAGTGCCCAACAGACTAGCGGGAGGACCAATGAGCAGTTCTTC
CATSAQQTSGRTNEQFF